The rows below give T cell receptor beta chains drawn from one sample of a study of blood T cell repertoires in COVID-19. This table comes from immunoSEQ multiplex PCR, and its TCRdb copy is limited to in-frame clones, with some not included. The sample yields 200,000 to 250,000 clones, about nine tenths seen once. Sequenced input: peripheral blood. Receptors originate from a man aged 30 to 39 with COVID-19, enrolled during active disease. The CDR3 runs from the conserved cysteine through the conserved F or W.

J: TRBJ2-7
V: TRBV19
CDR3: CATTEGRGTGEQYF

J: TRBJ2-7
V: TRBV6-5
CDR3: CASSYRGEAREQYF

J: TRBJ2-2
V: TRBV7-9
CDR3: CASSRDVAGGNTGELFF

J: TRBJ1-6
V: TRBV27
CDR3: CASSYAGMSPLHF

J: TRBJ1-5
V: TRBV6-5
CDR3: CASSGDSNQPQHF

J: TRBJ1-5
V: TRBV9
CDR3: CASSVVGETPYSNQPQHF

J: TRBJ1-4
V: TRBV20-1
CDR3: CSASRTGNEKLFF

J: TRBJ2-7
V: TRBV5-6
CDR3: CASSLGGGSVYEQYF

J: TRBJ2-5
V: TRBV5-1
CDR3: CASSLGDRDGETQYF

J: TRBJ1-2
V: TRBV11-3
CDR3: CAVPGVGSYTF

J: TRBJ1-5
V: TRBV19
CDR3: CASSTRQGDNQPQHF

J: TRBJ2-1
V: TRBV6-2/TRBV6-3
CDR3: CASSYFTLNNEQFF

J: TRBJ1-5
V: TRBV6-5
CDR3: CASRNNQPQHF

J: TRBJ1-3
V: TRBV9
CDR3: CASSVTDSGNTIYF

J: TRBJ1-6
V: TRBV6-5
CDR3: CASSPDREASPLHF

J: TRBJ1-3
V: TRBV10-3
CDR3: CAISASGQLSSGNTIYF

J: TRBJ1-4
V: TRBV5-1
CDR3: CASSSKGAGTEKLFF